This TCR beta chain derives from a study of graft-versus-host responses after intestinal transplantation. Repertoires were generated with immunoSEQ multiplex PCR, while TCRdb's copy carries only in-frame clones and drops some. Counted here are some 140,000 clones, about 92% occurring once; the ten biggest clones make up about 0.16%. Worth noting for this clone: The antigen remains undetermined.

The sample consisted of unstimulated CD4+ T cells sorted from spleen or lymph node cells, taken before intestinal transplant. This receptor was taken from a human donor who received an intestinal transplant.

CDR3 loop: CAISVSDRGYEQYF. CDR3 bases: TGTGCCATCAGTGTCTCAGATCGAGGGTACGAGCAGTACTTC. V is TRBV10-3 and J is TRBJ2-7, with TRBD2 as a possible D gene (5 bases). The V gene lost 4 bases and the J gene lost 4 bases, with 14 bases spanning the gap. CDR1 ENHRY and CDR2 SYGVKD come from the germline V gene. This CDR3 contains 14 residues.